What follows are 10 T cell receptor beta chains derived from one specimen sequenced in a study of T cell responses to AZD1222 COVID-19 vaccine. The assay was immunoSEQ multiplex PCR, and TCRdb's table has in-frame clones only and misses some. The table shows about 140,000 clones, with approximately 91% occurring only once. The material was peripheral blood, obtained on day 0 of AZD1222 vaccination. The receptor source for this set is an adult in good health.

The V and J genes are TRBV4-1 and TRBJ2-6; the D gene is possibly TRBD1 (7 bases). The CDR3 covers 19 residues. With 0 bases removed from V and 0 bases from J, the gap between germline ends came to 15 bases. The V gene's germline CDR1 is MGHRA and CDR2 YSYEKL. In nucleotides, the CDR3 is TGCGCCAGCAGCCAAGATAGGAGGGGGCCACCCTCTGGGGCCAACGTCCTGACTTTC. It is translated as CASSQDRRGPPSGANVLTF.

The V and J genes are TRBV10-3 and TRBJ1-3; D is undetermined. V lost 2 bases to trimming and J lost 0 bases, with 5 bases between them. Germline assignment: CDR1 ENHRY and CDR2 SYGVKD. This CDR3 region has 14 residues. CDR3 DNA: TGTGCCATCAGTGAGCACAACTCTGGAAACACCATATATTTT. Translating gives CAISEHNSGNTIYF.

The chain links TRBV18 to TRBJ2-3; possibly TRBD1 for D (6 bases). Looked up from germline, CDR1 is KGHSH and CDR2 is LQKENI. V lost 6 bases and J lost 0, with 10 bases in between. The CDR3 is 14 residues long. CDR3 in amino acids: CASSRTASTDTQYF. CDR3 DNA: TGTGCCAGCTCTCGGACAGCTAGCACAGATACGCAGTATTTT. The full variable domain, rest sourced from reference TRBV18 and TRBJ2-3, is NAGVMQNPRHLVRRRGQEARLRCSPMKGHSHVYWYRQLPEEGLKFMVYLQKENIIDESGMPKERFSAEFPKEGPSILRIQQVVRGDSAAYFCASSRTASTDTQYFGPGTRLTVL.

The count of this clone is one. CDR3 sequence reads: CASSLLRDRLNTEAFF. The CDR3 nucleotides read TGCGCCAGCAGCTTACTCCGGGACAGGCTGAACACTGAAGCTTTCTTT. The J gene is TRBJ1-1, the V gene TRBV5-1; TRBD1 matches 8 bases. The CDR3 is 16 residues long. The V gene's germline CDR1 is SGHRS and CDR2 YFSETQ. Trimming at V came to 2 bases and at J to 0 bases, leaving 6 bases not matched to a gene.

The count of this clone is one. V and J are TRBV12-3 or TRBV12-4 and TRBJ2-1, with D maybe TRBD2 (5 bases). V gave up 7 bases and J gave up 11 bases, with 15 bases separating them. The CDR3 loop spans 12 amino acids. CDR3 in amino acids: CASNFPGEQQFF. The CDR3 DNA reads as TGTGCCAGCAACTTCCCTGGGGAGCAGCAGTTCTTC.

The chain joins TRBV6-6 to TRBJ1-2; 8 nucleotides agree with TRBD1. This CDR3 region has 17 residues. J lost 0 bases, V lost 5 bases, and 11 bases had no gene match. Germline CDR1 reads MNHNY; CDR2 reads SVGAGI (reference sequence). CDR3 nucleotide sequence: TGTGCCAGCAGTCCAGGGACAGGCAGGAGGTCTAACTATGGCTACACCTTC. Encoded protein: CASSPGTGRRSNYGYTF.

The V call is TRBV5-1, the J call TRBJ2-7, with a possible D match to TRBD1 (5 bases). Trimming stripped 0 bases from V and 4 bases from J, with 8 bases between. Germline V gives CDR1 SGHRS, CDR2 YFSETQ. The CDR3 sequence is 13 residues long. CDR3 sequence (DNA): TGCGCCAGCAGCTTGGGACAGAATTACGAGCAGTACTTC. Translation gives CASSLGQNYEQYF.

The V gene is TRBV12-3 or TRBV12-4, the J gene TRBJ2-2; D is ambiguous. The V end was cut by 7 bases, the J end by 3 bases, with 6 bases between. This CDR3 comprises 12 residues. CDR3 sequence reads: CASNGYTGELFF. DNA of the CDR3: TGTGCCAGCAATGGCTACACCGGGGAGCTGTTTTTT.

V and J are TRBV5-5 and TRBJ1-1; D unclear. This CDR3 has 13 residues. The germline CDR1 and CDR2 sequences are SGHKS and YYEKEE (reference sequence). V shed 4 bases and J shed 1 base, with 8 bases lying between them. DNA for the CDR3: TGTGCCAGCAGCGCAGCACCGAACACTGAAGCTTTCTTT. Protein: CASSAAPNTEAFF.

V gene TRBV7-3 combines with J gene TRBJ1-3, with TRBD1 matching 7 bases. The CDR3 length is 15 residues. CDR1 and CDR2 from the germline V gene are SGHTA and FQGTGA. Trimming removed 4 bases from V and 3 bases from J; junction bases left unmatched: 6. The DNA of the CDR3 is TGTGCCAGCAGCTCCAGACAGGGAGATGGAAACACCATATATTTT. As protein: CASSSRQGDGNTIYF. The full variable domain, completed using reference TRBV7-3 and TRBJ1-3, is GAGVSQTPSNKVTEKGKYVELRCDPISGHTALYWYRQSLGQGPEFLIYFQGTGAADDSGLPNDRFFAVRPEGSVSTLKIQRTERGDSAVYLCASSSRQGDGNTIYFGEGSWLTVV.